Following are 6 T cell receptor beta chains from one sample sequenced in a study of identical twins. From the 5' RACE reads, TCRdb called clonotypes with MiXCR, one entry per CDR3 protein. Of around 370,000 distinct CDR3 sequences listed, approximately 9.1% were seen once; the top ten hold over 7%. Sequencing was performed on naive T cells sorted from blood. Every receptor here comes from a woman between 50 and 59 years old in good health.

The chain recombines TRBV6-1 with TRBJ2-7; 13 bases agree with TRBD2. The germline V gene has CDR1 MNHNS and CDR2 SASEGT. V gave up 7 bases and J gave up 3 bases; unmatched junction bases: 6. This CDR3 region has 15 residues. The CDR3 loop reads CASIWGTSGVYEQYV. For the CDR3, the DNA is TGTGCCAGCATCTGGGGGACTAGCGGGGTCTACGAGCAGTACGTC.

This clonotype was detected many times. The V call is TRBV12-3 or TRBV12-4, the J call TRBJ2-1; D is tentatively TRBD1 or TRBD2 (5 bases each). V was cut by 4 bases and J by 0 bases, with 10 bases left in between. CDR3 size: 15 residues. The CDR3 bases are TGTGCCAGCAGTTGGGACCCCAGCTCCTACAATGAGCAGTTCTTC. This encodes CASSWDPSSYNEQFF.

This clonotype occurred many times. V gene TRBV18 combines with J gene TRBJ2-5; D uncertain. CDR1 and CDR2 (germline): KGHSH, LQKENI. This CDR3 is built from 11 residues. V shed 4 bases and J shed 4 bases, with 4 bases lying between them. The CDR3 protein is CASSRLETQYF. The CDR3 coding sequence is TGTGCCAGCTCACGGTTAGAGACCCAGTACTTC.

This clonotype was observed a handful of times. CDR3 in DNA: TGTGCCAGCAGTATGGGACTAGCGGGAGAGCAGTACGTC. Translated: CASSMGLAGEQYV. The chain is built from TRBV6-1 and TRBJ2-7; 13 nucleotides align to TRBD2. V shed 5 bases, J shed 7 bases, and the junction held 2 bases outside the gene matches. The CDR3 runs to 13 residues. Per the germline V gene, CDR1 is MNHNS and CDR2 is SASEGT.

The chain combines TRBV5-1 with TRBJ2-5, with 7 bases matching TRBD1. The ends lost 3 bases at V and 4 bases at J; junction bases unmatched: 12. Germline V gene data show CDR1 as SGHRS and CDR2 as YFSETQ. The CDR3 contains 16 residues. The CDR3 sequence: CASSSPGQTRPETQYF. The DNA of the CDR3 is TGCGCCAGCAGCTCTCCGGGACAGACGAGACCAGAGACCCAGTACTTC.

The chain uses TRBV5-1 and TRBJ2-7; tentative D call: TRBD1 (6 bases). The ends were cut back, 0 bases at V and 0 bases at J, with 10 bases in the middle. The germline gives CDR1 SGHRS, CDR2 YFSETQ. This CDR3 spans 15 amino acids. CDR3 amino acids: CASSLGTASSYEQYF. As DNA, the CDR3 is TGCGCCAGCAGCTTGGGGACAGCTAGCTCCTACGAGCAGTACTTC.